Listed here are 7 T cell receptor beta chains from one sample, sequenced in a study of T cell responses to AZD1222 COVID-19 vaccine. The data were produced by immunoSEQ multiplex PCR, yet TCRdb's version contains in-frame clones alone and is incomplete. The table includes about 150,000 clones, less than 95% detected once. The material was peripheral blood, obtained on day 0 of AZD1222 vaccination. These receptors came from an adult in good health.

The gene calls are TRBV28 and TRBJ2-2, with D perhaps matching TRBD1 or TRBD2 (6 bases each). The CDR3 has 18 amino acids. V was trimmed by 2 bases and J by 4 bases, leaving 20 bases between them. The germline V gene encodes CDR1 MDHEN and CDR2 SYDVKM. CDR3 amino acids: CASSLGTFRGRSTGELFF. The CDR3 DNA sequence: TGTGCCAGCAGTTTAGGCACCTTCCGGGGGCGTTCCACCGGGGAGCTGTTTTTT.

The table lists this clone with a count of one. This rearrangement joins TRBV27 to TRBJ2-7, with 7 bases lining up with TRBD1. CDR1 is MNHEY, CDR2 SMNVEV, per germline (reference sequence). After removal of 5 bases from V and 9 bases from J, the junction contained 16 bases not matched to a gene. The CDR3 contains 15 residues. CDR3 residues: CASSDWDSRVTGQYF. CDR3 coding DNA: TGTGCCAGCAGTGATTGGGACAGCCGCGTCACGGGGCAGTACTTC.

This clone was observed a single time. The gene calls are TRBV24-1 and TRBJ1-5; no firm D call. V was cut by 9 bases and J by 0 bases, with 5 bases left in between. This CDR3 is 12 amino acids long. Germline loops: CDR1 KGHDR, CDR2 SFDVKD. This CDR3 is CATADSNQPQHF. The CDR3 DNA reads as TGTGCCACCGCGGATAGCAATCAGCCCCAGCATTTT.

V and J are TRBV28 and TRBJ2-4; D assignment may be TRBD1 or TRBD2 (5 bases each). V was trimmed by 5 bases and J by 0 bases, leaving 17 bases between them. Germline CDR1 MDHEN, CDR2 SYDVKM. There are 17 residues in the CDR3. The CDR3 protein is CASSPQRDGLAKNIQYF. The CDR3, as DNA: TGTGCCAGCAGTCCACAACGGGACGGATTAGCCAAAAACATTCAGTACTTC.

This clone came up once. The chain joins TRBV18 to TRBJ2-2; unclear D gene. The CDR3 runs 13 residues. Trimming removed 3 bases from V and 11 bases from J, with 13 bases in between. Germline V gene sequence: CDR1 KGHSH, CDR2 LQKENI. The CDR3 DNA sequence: TGTGCCAGCTCACCGCGTCCGGTAGACGAGCTGTTTTTT. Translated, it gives CASSPRPVDELFF.

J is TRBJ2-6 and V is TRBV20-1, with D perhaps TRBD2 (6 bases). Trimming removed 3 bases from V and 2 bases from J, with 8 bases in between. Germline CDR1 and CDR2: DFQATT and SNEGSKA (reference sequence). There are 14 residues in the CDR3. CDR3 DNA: TGCAGTGCTAGTCGGGGGACTGGGGCCAACGTCCTGACTTTC. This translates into CSASRGTGANVLTF.

The chain's CDR3 is CASSLKVARLEAYNEQFF. The DNA of the CDR3 is TGTGCCAGCAGTTTGAAGGTCGCTCGTCTCGAGGCCTACAATGAGCAGTTCTTC. This rearrangement joins TRBV27 to TRBJ2-1; no reliable D call. The CDR3 consists of 18 residues. The V end lost 3 bases, the J end lost 2 bases, and 20 bases lay between the germline ends. Germline CDR1 MNHEY, CDR2 SMNVEV (reference sequence).